This T cell receptor (beta chain) derives from a study of blood T cell repertoires in COVID-19. Background on the study: COVID-19 samples collected from the United States, Italy and Spain covered acute and convalescent phases. In each case, the material was cDNA or gDNA derived from T cells, B-cell-depleted T cells, or PBMCs.

In the authors' methods: Reference gene primer amplification yielded estimated nucleated cell counts. Assay: immunoSEQ multiplex PCR; the TCRdb copy retains only in-frame clones and omits some. From that table come the V and J calls and clone size; the DNA was used to work out D and trimming. The sample contains approximately 300,000 clones, around nine tenths of which appear only once. Germline CDR1 is KGHSH and CDR2 is LQKENI. The V segment lost 6 bases and the J segment 7 bases; nucleotides outside the gene matches: 9. CDR3 length: 15 amino acids. This clone came up a few times. The source material was peripheral blood. The genes are TRBV18 and TRBJ1-2, with 12 bases identical to TRBD1. This clonotype was obtained from a woman under 40 with COVID-19, enrolled during active disease. The CDR3 region is CASSEPGQGAIGYTF. CDR3 DNA: TGTGCCAGCTCCGAACCGGGACAGGGGGCGATTGGCTACACCTTC.